Below, 5 T cell receptor beta chains from the same sample are listed, as sequenced in a study of cytomegalovirus exposure and HLA in healthy donors. The method was immunoSEQ multiplex PCR; TCRdb's version includes in-frame clones alone and lacks a portion of them. The sample holds roughly 350,000 clones, around 86% seen once. Sequencing input: PBMCs. The receptors shown here come from a woman aged 18-35 years in good health and CMV-seronegative.

J is TRBJ1-1 and V is TRBV6-6; D is possibly TRBD1 (6 bases). Looked up from germline, CDR1 is MNHNY and CDR2 is SVGAGI (reference sequence). Trimming stripped 7 bases from V and 0 bases from J, with 12 bases between. This CDR3 is 14 amino acids long. The CDR3 spells CASTLTGLNTEAFF. CDR3 DNA: TGTGCCAGCACCCTTACAGGGTTGAACACTGAAGCTTTCTTT.

The V call is TRBV7-6, the J call TRBJ2-7, with 13 bases matching TRBD2. With 5 bases clipped from V and 4 bases from J, the junction kept 8 bases outside the gene matches. Germline values: CDR1 SGHVS, CDR2 FNYEAQ. The CDR3 covers 16 residues. CDR3 amino acids: CASSPQTSGRPYEQYF. CDR3 DNA: TGTGCCAGCAGCCCACAGACTAGCGGGAGGCCTTACGAGCAGTACTTC.

This chain joins TRBV9 and TRBJ2-5; a weak D match, TRBD2 (5 bases). CDR3 length: 16 amino acids. V was cut by 0 bases and J by 5 bases, with 17 bases left in between. CDR1 SGDLS and CDR2 YYNGEE come from the germline V gene. The CDR3 DNA reads as TGTGCCAGCAGCGTAGGGCCCGGGGTCCCACCGGAGACCCAGTACTTC. It encodes CASSVGPGVPPETQYF.

V and J are TRBV12-5 and TRBJ1-2; D is perhaps TRBD1 (6 bases). The germline gives CDR1 LGHNT, CDR2 FRNRAP. CDR3 size: 12 residues. The V end was cut by 3 bases, the J end by 8 bases, with 10 bases between. DNA for the CDR3: TGTGCTAGTGGTTTCGGGGGGCAGGGCTACACCTTC. It codes for CASGFGGQGYTF.

This rearrangement joins TRBV9 to TRBJ2-1, with unresolved D. The germline CDR1 and CDR2 sequences are SGDLS and YYNGEE. Trimming took 0 bases from V and 3 from J, leaving 10 bases between them. This CDR3 contains 15 residues. The CDR3 nucleotides are TGTGCCAGCAGCGTAGTGATAGCCGGCTACAATGAGCAGTTCTTC. Its translation: CASSVVIAGYNEQFF.